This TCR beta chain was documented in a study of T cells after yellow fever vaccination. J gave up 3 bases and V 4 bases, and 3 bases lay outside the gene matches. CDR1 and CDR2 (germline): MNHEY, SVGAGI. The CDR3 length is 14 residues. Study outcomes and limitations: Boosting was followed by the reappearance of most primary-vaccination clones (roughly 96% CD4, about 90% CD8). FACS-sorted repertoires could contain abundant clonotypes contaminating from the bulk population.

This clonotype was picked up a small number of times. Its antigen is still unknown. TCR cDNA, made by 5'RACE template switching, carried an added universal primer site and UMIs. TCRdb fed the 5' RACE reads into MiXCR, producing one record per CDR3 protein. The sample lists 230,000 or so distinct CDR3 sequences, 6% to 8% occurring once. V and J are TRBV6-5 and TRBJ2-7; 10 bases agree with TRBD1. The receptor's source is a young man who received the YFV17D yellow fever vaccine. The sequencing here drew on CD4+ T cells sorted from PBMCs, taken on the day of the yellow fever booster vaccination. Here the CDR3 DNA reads TGTGCCAGCAGTTCGGGACAGGGGTACTACGAGCAGTACTTC. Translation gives CASSSGQGYYEQYF.